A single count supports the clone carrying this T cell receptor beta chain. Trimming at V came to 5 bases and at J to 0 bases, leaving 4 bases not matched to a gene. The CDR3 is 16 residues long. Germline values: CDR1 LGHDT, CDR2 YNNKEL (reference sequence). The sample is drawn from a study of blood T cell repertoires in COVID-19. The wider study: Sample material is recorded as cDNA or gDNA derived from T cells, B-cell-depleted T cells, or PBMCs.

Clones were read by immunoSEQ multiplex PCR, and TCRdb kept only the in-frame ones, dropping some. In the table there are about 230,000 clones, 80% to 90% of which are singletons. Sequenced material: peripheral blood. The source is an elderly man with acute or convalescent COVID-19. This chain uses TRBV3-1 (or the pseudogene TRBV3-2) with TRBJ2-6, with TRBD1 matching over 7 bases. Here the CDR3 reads CASSLTGSSGANVLTF. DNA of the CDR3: TGTGCCAGCAGCTTGACAGGGTCCTCTGGGGCCAACGTCCTGACTTTC.